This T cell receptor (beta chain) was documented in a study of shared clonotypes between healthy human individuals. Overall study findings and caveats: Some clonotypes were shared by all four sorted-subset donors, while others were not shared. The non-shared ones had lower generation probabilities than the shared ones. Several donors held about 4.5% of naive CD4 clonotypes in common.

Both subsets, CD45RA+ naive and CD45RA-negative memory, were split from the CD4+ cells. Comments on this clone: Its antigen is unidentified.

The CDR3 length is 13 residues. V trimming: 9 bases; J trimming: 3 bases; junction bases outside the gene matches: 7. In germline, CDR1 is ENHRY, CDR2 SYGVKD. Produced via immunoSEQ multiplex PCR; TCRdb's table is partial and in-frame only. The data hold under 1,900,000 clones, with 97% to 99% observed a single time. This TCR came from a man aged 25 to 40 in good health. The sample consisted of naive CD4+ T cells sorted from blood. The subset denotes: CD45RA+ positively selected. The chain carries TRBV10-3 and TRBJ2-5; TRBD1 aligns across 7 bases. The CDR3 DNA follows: TGTGCCATAGGACAGGAGCTCGAAGAGACCCAGTACTTC. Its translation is CAIGQELEETQYF.